The TCR beta chain described here comes from a study of cytomegalovirus exposure and HLA in healthy donors. Healthy bone marrow donors made up the cohort. PCR involved 60 Vbeta and 13 Jbeta primers. Some clones are missing from TCRdb's copy, which holds only in-frame ones; the method was immunoSEQ multiplex PCR. The listing contains about 140,000 clones. V trimming: 2 bases; J trimming: 4 bases; junction bases outside the gene matches: 9. The CDR3 totals 16 residues. Germline CDR1 SGHRS, CDR2 YFSETQ. J is TRBJ2-1 and V is TRBV5-1, with 7 nucleotides matching TRBD2. The sequenced material came from PBMCs. This clonotype was obtained from a woman aged 18-29 years in good health and CMV-seronegative. The CDR3 sequence: CASSFSGRGVYNEQFF. The CDR3 DNA follows: TGCGCCAGCAGCTTTAGCGGACGGGGGGTATACAATGAGCAGTTCTTC.